The next 30 T cell receptor beta chains were all read from a single sample in a study of T cell responses to AZD1222 COVID-19 vaccine. Clones were read by immunoSEQ multiplex PCR, and TCRdb kept only the in-frame ones, dropping some. Here the sample spans over 85,000 clones, around 86% being singletons. Sequenced here: peripheral blood, sampled on day 0 of AZD1222 vaccination. Receptors were obtained from an adult in good health.

V and J are TRBV2 and TRBJ1-2; TRBD1 matches at 8 bases. The junction had 5 bases not matched to a gene; V was cut back by 2 bases and J by 6 bases. Germline CDR1 SNHLY, CDR2 FYNNEI. The CDR3 covers 14 residues. The CDR3 nucleotides are TGTGCCAGCAGTGAATTACAGGGGGAAGATGGCTACACCTTC. This codes for CASSELQGEDGYTF.

The V and J genes are TRBV5-5 and TRBJ1-2; D is uncertain. Trimming removed 0 bases at V and 1 base at J, with 10 bases between. Germline V CDR1 and CDR2: SGHKS, YYEKEE (reference sequence). There are 15 residues in the CDR3. CDR3 protein: CASSLASRNNYGYTF. Here the CDR3 DNA reads TGTGCCAGCAGCTTGGCCTCGCGGAATAACTATGGCTACACCTTC.

This chain uses TRBV5-4 with TRBJ1-2, with D maybe TRBD1 (5 bases). The length of the CDR3 is 14 residues. V was trimmed by 4 bases and J by 4 bases, leaving 14 bases between them. Germline CDR1 and CDR2: SGHNT and YYREEE (reference sequence). The CDR3 DNA is TGTGCCAGCAGCCAGACAGTTTCTGGCTATGGCTACACCTTC. Residues: CASSQTVSGYGYTF.

This chain joins TRBV6-5 and TRBJ1-1; possibly TRBD1 for D (6 bases). Deletions cut 6 bases from V and 7 bases from J, with 12 bases between. The CDR3 runs to 12 residues. Germline loops: CDR1 MNHEY, CDR2 SVGAGI. CDR3 region: CASSPQGNEAFF. The DNA of the CDR3 is TGTGCCAGCAGCCCACAGGGAAATGAAGCTTTCTTT.

With respect to this clone: A much larger clonotype is one base distant, so this may be a read error. This CDR3 is also generated by other DNA sequences in the sample. The chain recombines TRBV7-9 with TRBJ1-3; no clear D. Germline loops: CDR1 SEHNR, CDR2 FQNEAQ (reference sequence). The CDR3 is 12 amino acids. The V gene lost 2 bases and the J gene lost 3 bases, with 2 bases spanning the gap. The CDR3 sequence: CASSLSGNTIYF. In DNA form, the CDR3 reads TGTGCCAGCAGCTTAAGTGGAAACACCATATATTTT. The full variable domain, rest sourced from reference TRBV7-9 and TRBJ1-3, is DTGVSQNPRHKITKRGQNVTFRCDPISEHNRLYWYRQTLGQGPEFLTYFQNEAQLEKSRLLSDRFSAERPKGSFSTLEIQRTEQGDSAMYLCASSLSGNTIYFGEGSWLTVV.

This clone was seen a few times. V and J are TRBV2 and TRBJ1-5; D not certain. V was cut by 3 bases and J by 3 bases, with 6 bases left in between. CDR1 is SNHLY and CDR2 is FYNNEI in the germline V gene. The CDR3 length is 13 residues. In nucleotides, the CDR3 is TGTGCCAGCAGTGATCAGCCCAATCAGCCCCAGCATTTT. Translation gives CASSDQPNQPQHF.

This clone was observed a handful of times. CDR3 nucleotide sequence: TGCAGTGCTAGTTCTGGGGTTAGCAATCAGCCCCAGCATTTT. Amino acids: CSASSGVSNQPQHF. This chain connects TRBV20-1 to TRBJ1-5; D remains ambiguous. Trimming shortened V by 3 bases and J by 0 bases, and 9 bases separated the two germline ends. CDR1 is DFQATT and CDR2 is SNEGSKA in the germline V gene (reference sequence). CDR3 length equals 14 residues.

V and J are TRBV5-1 and TRBJ2-1; D is uncertain. Looked up from germline, CDR1 is SGHRS and CDR2 is YFSETQ. Trimming shortened V by 2 bases and J by 5 bases, and 11 bases separated the two germline ends. The CDR3 consists of 14 residues. The DNA of the CDR3 is TGCGCCAGCAGCTTTGGTGGGATGAACAATGAGCAGTTCTTC. It translates to CASSFGGMNNEQFF.

The CDR3 protein is CASSPTGVETQYF. Here the CDR3 DNA reads TGTGCCAGCTCACCAACAGGGGTCGAGACCCAGTACTTC. This sequence joins TRBV18 and TRBJ2-5; 7 bases line up with TRBD1. Germline-derived CDR1 and CDR2 are KGHSH and LQKENI. CDR3 length equals 13 residues. With V trimmed by 2 bases and J by 5 bases, 2 bases remained unmatched.

V and J are TRBV27 and TRBJ1-6, with TRBD1 identical over 7 bases. V lost 2 bases and J lost 12; bases outside the gene matches: 4. The V gene's germline CDR1 is MNHEY and CDR2 SMNVEV (reference sequence). The CDR3 length is 13 residues. CDR3 DNA sequence: TGTGCCAGCAGTTTAATACGACAGGGACCCCTCCACTTT. As protein: CASSLIRQGPLHF.

The chain uses TRBV6-2 or TRBV6-3 and TRBJ1-5; D gene ambiguous. Germline lookup yields CDR1 MNHEY and CDR2 SVGEGT. Trimming pared 2 bases from V and 6 bases from J, leaving 20 bases between. The CDR3 is 17 amino acids. CDR3 residues: CASSYPPGLRSGQPQHF. The CDR3 DNA follows: TGTGCCAGCAGTTACCCCCCCGGCCTCAGGTCCGGTCAGCCCCAGCATTTT.

V gene TRBV6-5 combines with J gene TRBJ1-2; D remains unclear. CDR1 and CDR2 (germline): MNHEY, SVGAGI. Trimming left V 6 bases short and J 6 bases short, with 14 bases between. This CDR3 contains 13 residues. Written as DNA, the CDR3 is TGTGCCAGCAGGCGACACGGCGGGGATGGCTACACCTTC. Translating it yields CASRRHGGDGYTF.

This clone was counted a single time. V usage is TRBV19 and J usage is TRBJ1-5; D perhaps matches TRBD1 (6 bases). The V end was cut by 3 bases, the J end by 1 base, with 7 bases between. The germline gives CDR1 LNHDA, CDR2 SQIVND (reference sequence). CDR3 length: 14 amino acids. CDR3 nucleotide sequence: TGTGCCAGTAGTATGGGGGCCAGCAATCAGCCCCAGCATTTT. It specifies CASSMGASNQPQHF.

This sequence joins TRBV7-2 and TRBJ2-1; 7 bases are shared with TRBD2. Germline values: CDR1 SGHTA, CDR2 FQGNSA. The CDR3 is 15 residues long. The V segment lost 4 bases and the J segment 3 bases; nucleotides outside the gene matches: 6. The CDR3 bases are TGTGCCAGCAGCTCAACGACTAGCAGCTACAATGAGCAGTTCTTC. Its protein product is CASSSTTSSYNEQFF.

The CDR3 bases are TGTGCCACCAGCAGAGATGTCGCGGAAAACACAGATACGCAGTATTTT. This encodes CATSRDVAENTDTQYF. The rearrangement links TRBV15 to TRBJ2-3; D is unclear. Germline V gene lookup returns CDR1 LNHNV and CDR2 YYDKDF (reference sequence). The CDR3 has 16 amino acids. Trimming took off 0 bases at V and 2 bases at J, with 12 bases between the two ends.

The chain combines TRBV5-6 with TRBJ2-7; D unresolved. The length of the CDR3 is 15 residues. Per the germline V gene, CDR1 is SGHDT and CDR2 is YYEEEE. Trimming removed 5 bases from V and 0 bases from J, with 15 bases in between. In DNA, the CDR3 is TGTGCCAGCAGACCGTACACCGCCCCCTCCTACGAGCAGTACTTC. Translation gives CASRPYTAPSYEQYF.

This clone was recorded only once. The genes are TRBV30 and TRBJ1-2; tentative D call: TRBD1 (5 bases). Trimming stripped 2 bases from V and 2 bases from J, with 12 bases between. Germline assignment: CDR1 GTSNPN and CDR2 SVGIG (reference sequence). This CDR3 comprises 14 residues. CDR3 residues: CAWSPLTVNYGYTF. The CDR3, as DNA: TGTGCCTGGAGTCCTCTGACAGTAAACTATGGCTACACCTTC.

The rearrangement joins TRBV19 to TRBJ1-4; 10 nucleotides line up with TRBD1. Germline CDR1 is LNHDA and CDR2 is SQIVND (reference sequence). The V segment lost 3 bases and the J segment 8 bases; nucleotides outside the gene matches: 0. The CDR3 runs 13 residues. The CDR3 coding sequence is TGTGCCAGTAGTATGGGACAGGGGGAAAAACTGTTTTTT. As protein: CASSMGQGEKLFF.

This clone appeared a single time. The genes are TRBV2 and TRBJ2-3, with D tentatively TRBD2 (5 bases). Between the trimmed V and J ends, which lost 4 bases and 5 bases, there was a span of 7 bases. Germline lookup yields CDR1 SNHLY and CDR2 FYNNEI. This CDR3 contains 12 residues. DNA for the CDR3: TGTGCCAGCAGTGTACGGGGAGATACGCAGTATTTT. The encoded protein is CASSVRGDTQYF.

There are a few counts of this clone. The chain joins TRBV19 to TRBJ1-2, with 7 nucleotides matching TRBD1. CDR3 length: 15 amino acids. V was clipped by 4 bases and J by 8 bases; unmatched bases: 13. Per germline, CDR1 LNHDA and CDR2 SQIVND (reference sequence). CDR3 in amino acids: CASSSYAGGDDGYTF. Here the CDR3 DNA reads TGTGCCAGTAGTAGCTATGCAGGGGGAGATGACGGCTACACCTTC.

This clone was detected only a few times. The chain has TRBV7-2 and TRBJ2-5, with no clear D. V dropped 1 base and J dropped 0 bases, with 6 bases sitting between them. The CDR3 consists of 14 residues. Looked up from germline, CDR1 is SGHTA and CDR2 is FQGNSA. This CDR3 is CASSLVPDQETQYF. The CDR3 DNA reads as TGTGCCAGCAGCTTAGTACCGGACCAAGAGACCCAGTACTTC.

This chain connects TRBV6-5 to TRBJ2-1, with 10 bases aligning to TRBD1. Germline lookup yields CDR1 MNHEY and CDR2 SVGAGI. The CDR3 sequence is 15 residues long. With V trimmed by 7 bases and J by 4 bases, 7 bases remained unmatched. This chain's CDR3 is CASNPDRGGYNEQFF. Here the CDR3 DNA reads TGTGCCAGCAACCCGGACAGGGGGGGGTACAATGAGCAGTTCTTC.

The CDR3 sequence: CASSLGATSGNMGELFF. CDR3 coding DNA: TGTGCCAGCAGCTTAGGTGCGACTAGCGGGAATATGGGGGAGCTGTTTTTT. The rearrangement uses TRBV7-2 and TRBJ2-2, with TRBD2 matching 11 bases. There are 17 residues in the CDR3. In germline, CDR1 is SGHTA, CDR2 FQGNSA. With V trimmed by 1 base and J by 8 bases, 9 bases remained unmatched.

This clone occurred once. This chain connects TRBV4-3 to TRBJ1-2; tentatively, D is TRBD1 (5 bases). CDR1 is LGHNA, CDR2 YSLEER, per germline. Between the trimmed V and J ends, which lost 0 bases and 4 bases, there was a span of 15 bases. There are 16 residues in the CDR3. CDR3 bases: TGCGCCAGCAGCCAAGAGCGGGGGGGGGTCTTCTATGGCTACACCTTC. Translation gives CASSQERGGVFYGYTF.

The chain is built from TRBV5-4 and TRBJ1-2; D is undetermined. The CDR3 has 13 residues. The V end lost 0 bases, the J end lost 8 bases, and 11 bases lay between the germline ends. Per the germline V gene, CDR1 is SGHNT and CDR2 is YYREEE (reference sequence). CDR3 in amino acids: CASSLVVQSGYTF. Written as DNA, the CDR3 is TGTGCCAGCAGCTTGGTTGTCCAGTCGGGCTACACCTTC.

V usage is TRBV27 and J usage is TRBJ1-4; unclear D gene. This CDR3 is built from 14 residues. Trimming stripped 2 bases from V and 11 bases from J, with 15 bases between. CDR1 MNHEY and CDR2 SMNVEV come from the germline V gene (reference sequence). CDR3 amino acids: CASSLRSEVGKLFF. As DNA, the CDR3 is TGTGCCAGCAGTTTACGGTCTGAGGTGGGGAAACTGTTTTTT.

The chain joins TRBV7-3 to TRBJ2-7; D tentatively reads TRBD1 or TRBD2 (5 bases each). The CDR3 spans 13 residues. Per germline, CDR1 SGHTA and CDR2 FQGTGA. Trimming pared 4 bases from V and 6 bases from J, leaving 13 bases between. The CDR3 region is CASSSQLGAEQYF. The DNA for the CDR3 is TGTGCCAGCAGCTCTCAACTCGGGGCCGAGCAGTACTTC. Looking up the rest from reference TRBV7-3 and TRBJ2-7 gives the full variable domain: GAGVSQTPSNKVTEKGKYVELRCDPISGHTALYWYRQSLGQGPEFLIYFQGTGAADDSGLPNDRFFAVRPEGSVSTLKIQRTERGDSAVYLCASSSQLGAEQYFGPGTRLTVT.

V usage is TRBV30 and J usage is TRBJ2-1; weak D call: TRBD1 (5 bases). The CDR3 sequence is 15 residues long. V gave up 2 bases and J gave up 0 bases, with 11 bases separating them. CDR1 GTSNPN and CDR2 SVGIG come from the germline V gene (reference sequence). As DNA, the CDR3 is TGTGCCTGGAGTACAGGAATCAGCTCCTACAATGAGCAGTTCTTC. Protein: CAWSTGISSYNEQFF.

The DNA for the CDR3 is TGTGCCAGCAGCTTAGAGGATACGCAGTATTTT. It specifies CASSLEDTQYF. The V gene is TRBV11-2, the J gene TRBJ2-3, with D unclear. This CDR3 is built from 11 residues. Germline CDR1 and CDR2: SGHAT and FQNNGV. V was trimmed by 0 bases and J by 6 bases, leaving 1 base between them.

This chain connects TRBV3-1 (or the pseudogene TRBV3-2) to TRBJ2-1; 14 nucleotides line up with TRBD2. Germline trimming cut 1 base from V and 3 bases from J; bases unmatched to any gene: 2. This CDR3 is 17 amino acids long. Germline loops: CDR1 LGHDT, CDR2 YNNKEL (reference sequence). CDR3 residues: CASSQGLAGGYYNEQFF. In nucleotides, the CDR3 is TGTGCCAGCAGCCAAGGACTAGCGGGAGGGTACTACAATGAGCAGTTCTTC.